This TCR beta chain came from a study of Graves' ophthalmopathy and Graves' hyperthyroidism. The CDR3 runs 15 residues. The V gene's germline CDR1 is LNHDA and CDR2 SQIVND (reference sequence). V lost 7 bases to trimming and J lost 2 bases, with 14 bases between them. RNA transcripts provided the template for amplifying TCR beta CDR3 regions. HTBI primers served in a first-round RT-PCR, which a second-round multiplex PCR followed. TCRdb called the multiplex PCR reads again in MiXCR, with one record for every CDR3 protein. Seen here are some 520,000 distinct CDR3 sequences, under 15% observed once, and the top ten hold over 8%. This clonotype has only a few counts.

J is TRBJ2-2 and V is TRBV19; weak D call: TRBD1 (6 bases). The sample taken for sequencing was blood. The sequence was collected from a woman aged 25-40 years with Graves' ophthalmopathy. CDR3 nucleotide sequence: TGTGCCAGTACCGGCTCACAGGGTAACACCGGGGAGCTGTTTTTT. Residues: CASTGSQGNTGELFF.